The sequence of this T cell receptor (beta chain) was determined in a study of PD-1 blockade in classical Hodgkin lymphoma. Brentuximab vedotin exposure varied, and every patient relapsed after autologous stem cell transplantation. With respect to this clone: Its target is not known.

Only in-frame clones appear in the TCRdb table, and some are missing; sequencing was by immunoSEQ multiplex PCR. The sample has under 95,000 clones, over 90% seen once. Germline CDR1 and CDR2: SNHLY and FYNNEI. V dropped 6 bases and J dropped 0 bases, with 18 bases sitting between them. The CDR3 has 17 amino acids. Overall study findings and caveats: Healthy donors were reported to have higher baseline TCR diversity than newly diagnosed patients. Diversity in CD4+ TCRs, unlike that measured in CD8+ TCRs, had risen significantly by C4D1. Newly diagnosed and completely responding patients shared comparable baseline diversity.

J is TRBJ1-5 and V is TRBV2; D gene unclear. This clonotype was sampled from a human donor with classical Hodgkin lymphoma. The specimen comprised peripheral blood mononuclear cells (PBMCs), sampled before the second cycle of nivolumab. The CDR3 nucleotides read TGTGCCAGCAGGTCAAGATTCCTAAGCGATAGCAATCAGCCCCAGCATTTT. Protein: CASRSRFLSDSNQPQHF.